The text below deals with one T cell receptor (beta chain). Germline V gene lookup returns CDR1 KGHDR and CDR2 SFDVKD. CDR3 size: 13 residues. Trimming pared 5 bases from V and 4 bases from J, leaving 10 bases between. The sample is drawn from a study of blood T cell repertoires in COVID-19. Sequenced by immunoSEQ multiplex PCR; TCRdb stores in-frame clones only, minus some. This table has a few hundred thousand clones, around 91% appearing once. Clinical histories supplied by participants themselves formed the basis of cohort assignment. Sequencing used PBMCs or T cells enriched from blood (not recorded which). The TCR originated in a woman between 18 and 29 years old with acute COVID-19. The V and J genes are TRBV24-1 and TRBJ1-2; tentative D call: TRBD1 (5 bases). The CDR3 DNA is TGTGCCACCAGTGCTAGGGGCTCCTATGGCTACACCTTC. Translating gives CATSARGSYGYTF.